This passage covers 28 T cell receptor beta chains from one sample sequenced in a study of shared clonotypes between healthy human individuals (dated by TCRdb to 2020 to 2022). The library was generated by the immunoSEQ multiplex PCR assay. TCRdb mirrors the immuneACCESS table, restricted to in-frame sequences. Some clones are absent from its copies; in checked studies, under half trace to an unresolved V gene, and the reason for the others is unknown. Counted in this sample were roughly 2.6 million clones; roughly nine tenths of them appeared once. The ten largest clones take up over 0.12% of the sample. Input material: naive CD4+ T cells sorted from blood. The cell subset or site label corresponds to: CD45RA+ positively selected. The source of these receptors is a man between 18 and 29 years old in good health.

This clone was detected only a few times. Distinct nucleotide sequences in the sample also encode this CDR3. The rearrangement joins TRBV9 to TRBJ2-7; D call uncertain. CDR1 and CDR2 from the germline V gene are SGDLS and YYNGEE. V was clipped by 4 bases and J by 0 bases, with 11 bases between them. CDR3 length: 14 residues. This chain's CDR3 is CASSPRTDSYEQYF. CDR3 in DNA: TGTGCCAGCAGCCCCCGGACGGACTCCTACGAGCAGTACTTC.

Details on this clone: The same CDR3 is also encoded by other DNA sequences in this sample. V gene TRBV7-2 combines with J gene TRBJ2-2; D unresolved. V was pared by 0 bases and J by 3 bases, with 5 bases between. The CDR3 runs 14 residues. Germline lookup yields CDR1 SGHTA and CDR2 FQGNSA. CDR3 loop: CASSLATHTGELFF. Written as DNA, the CDR3 is TGTGCCAGCAGCTTAGCTACCCACACCGGGGAGCTGTTTTTT.

The rearrangement joins TRBV6-5 to TRBJ2-1; no firm D call. CDR3 length: 13 residues. Per the germline V gene, CDR1 is MNHEY and CDR2 is SVGAGI. V was trimmed by 0 bases and J by 9 bases, leaving 9 bases between them. The CDR3 coding sequence is TGTGCCAGCAGTTACTCGAAGCTTCGTGAGCAGTTCTTC. Amino acids: CASSYSKLREQFF.

The chain couples TRBV5-4 to TRBJ2-7; a weak D match, TRBD1 (7 bases). Germline assignment: CDR1 SGHNT and CDR2 YYREEE (reference sequence). V was pared by 3 bases and J by 6 bases, with 16 bases between. CDR3 length: 14 amino acids. CDR3 DNA sequence: TGTGCCAGCAGCTCCCAGGGGGGAACGAGCGAGCAGTACTTC. Translated: CASSSQGGTSEQYF.

The V gene is TRBV15, the J gene TRBJ2-2; 9 nucleotides match TRBD2. This CDR3 spans 17 amino acids. With 0 bases clipped from V and 4 bases from J, the junction kept 6 bases outside the gene matches. Germline values: CDR1 LNHNV, CDR2 YYDKDF (reference sequence). The chain's CDR3 is CATSRDRGAGGTGELFF. CDR3 in DNA: TGTGCCACCAGCAGAGATCGAGGAGCGGGGGGCACCGGGGAGCTGTTTTTT.

The chain joins TRBV7-2 to TRBJ1-3; D perhaps matches TRBD1 (5 bases). V dropped 4 bases and J dropped 0 bases, with 13 bases sitting between them. CDR3 size: 16 residues. Germline V lookup: CDR1 SGHTA, CDR2 FQGNSA. The CDR3 sequence: CASSSGLLFSGNTIYF. For the CDR3, the DNA is TGTGCCAGCAGCTCGGGACTGCTCTTCTCTGGAAACACCATATATTTT.

The V and J genes are TRBV28 and TRBJ2-7; possibly TRBD1 for D (6 bases). V was cut by 8 bases and J by 0 bases, with 20 bases left in between. CDR1 and CDR2 from the germline V gene are MDHEN and SYDVKM. The CDR3 has 16 residues. Written as DNA, the CDR3 is TGTGCCAGCCCACCCGCCCCGGGACACAGCTCCTACGAGCAGTACTTC. This translates into CASPPAPGHSSYEQYF. Looking up the rest from reference TRBV28 and TRBJ2-7 gives the full variable domain: DVKVTQSSRYLVKRTGEKVFLECVQDMDHENMFWYRQDPGLGLRLIYFSYDVKMKEKGDIPEGYSVSREKKERFSLILESASTNQTSMYLCASPPAPGHSSYEQYFGPGTRLTVT.

The gene calls are TRBV4-1 and TRBJ1-2; TRBD1 might be the D (6 bases). The germline V and J ends were trimmed by 0 bases and 7 bases, with 12 bases remaining between them. CDR3 length: 14 residues. The V gene's germline CDR1 is MGHRA and CDR2 YSYEKL. Here the CDR3 reads CASSQDQGLGGYTF. CDR3 nucleotide sequence: TGCGCCAGCAGCCAAGATCAGGGGCTGGGTGGCTACACCTTC.

This clone appeared once. The chain uses TRBV6-6 and TRBJ2-3; 9 bases are shared with TRBD2. J was trimmed by 0 bases and V by 5 bases; bases with no gene match: 0. The CDR3 has 14 amino acids. Germline loops: CDR1 MNHNY, CDR2 SVGAGI (reference sequence). This chain's CDR3 is CASSLAGSTDTQYF. CDR3 DNA sequence: TGTGCCAGCAGTCTAGCGGGGAGCACAGATACGCAGTATTTT.

The CDR3: CASSPKGGTEAFF. In DNA form, the CDR3 reads TGTGCCAGCAGCCCTAAAGGGGGCACTGAAGCTTTCTTT. The V call is TRBV11-2, the J call TRBJ1-1; a weak D match, TRBD1 (6 bases). The CDR3 extends over 13 amino acids. V gave up 5 bases and J gave up 4 bases, with 11 bases separating them. CDR1 is SGHAT, CDR2 FQNNGV, per germline. The full variable domain, its missing parts supplied by reference TRBV11-2 and TRBJ1-1, is EAGVAQSPRYKIIEKRQSVAFWCNPISGHATLYWYQQILGQGPKLLIQFQNNGVVDDSQLPKDRFSAERLKGVDSTLKIQPAKLEDSAVYLCASSPKGGTEAFFGQGTRLTVV.

The chain couples TRBV28 to TRBJ1-2; no firm D call. This CDR3 contains 14 residues. The V gene's germline CDR1 is MDHEN and CDR2 SYDVKM. V was trimmed by 3 bases and J by 0 bases, leaving 8 bases between them. The CDR3 sequence is CASSLYAANYGYTF. CDR3 nucleotides: TGTGCCAGCAGTTTGTACGCAGCTAACTATGGCTACACCTTC.

A remark on this clone: The identical CDR3 is also encoded by other nucleotide sequences in the sample. The chain carries TRBV11-2 and TRBJ2-7; 12 nucleotides agree with TRBD2. This CDR3 comprises 15 residues. CDR1 is SGHAT, CDR2 FQNNGV, per germline. The V segment lost 1 base and the J segment 2 bases; nucleotides outside the gene matches: 0. The CDR3 spells CASSLGLAGAYEQYF. CDR3 nucleotide sequence: TGTGCCAGCAGCTTAGGACTAGCGGGGGCCTACGAGCAGTACTTC.

The genes are TRBV18 and TRBJ2-7, with D perhaps TRBD2 (6 bases). The CDR3 consists of 14 residues. The germline V gene encodes CDR1 KGHSH and CDR2 LQKENI. Trimming took 1 base from V and 6 from J, leaving 13 bases between them. The DNA for the CDR3 is TGTGCCAGCTCACCACGGGGGGAAGTAGGCGAGCAGTACTTC. This gives the protein CASSPRGEVGEQYF.

The V and J genes are TRBV7-7 and TRBJ1-4; tentatively, D is TRBD1 (6 bases). The CDR3 is 12 amino acids. Germline V gives CDR1 SSHAT, CDR2 FNYEAQ (reference sequence). In DNA form, the CDR3 reads TGTCTTAGCAGCTTCAGGGGTGAAAAACTGTTTTTT. Encoded protein: CLSSFRGEKLFF. Filled out from reference TRBV7-7 and TRBJ1-4, the complete variable domain reads GAGVSQSPRYKVTKRGQDVTLRCDPISSHATLYWYQQALGQGPEFLTYFNYEAQPDKSGLPSDRFSAERPEGSISTLTIQRTEQRDSAMYRCLSSFRGEKLFFGSGTQLSVL.

Points on this clone: The junction does not match germline at one end; this may be a read error. The chain couples TRBV7-7 to TRBJ2-3, with 7 positions matching TRBD2. This CDR3 comprises 13 residues. The germline gives CDR1 SSHAT, CDR2 FNYEAQ (reference sequence). The DNA for the CDR3 is TGTGCTAGCAGCTTAGGGCGGGAGGATACGCAGTATTTT. Its translation: CASSLGREDTQYF.

About this clone itself: In the same sample, other DNA sequences code for this CDR3. V usage is TRBV18 and J usage is TRBJ2-7; D not resolved. V was trimmed by 3 bases and J by 3 bases, leaving 9 bases between them. Germline CDR1 and CDR2: KGHSH and LQKENI. The CDR3 extends over 13 amino acids. The CDR3 protein is CASSPTAYYEQYF. The CDR3 DNA follows: TGTGCCAGCTCACCTACAGCTTACTACGAGCAGTACTTC.

For this clone: Within the sample, other DNA sequences also encode this same CDR3. The chain employs TRBV2 and TRBJ2-5; 7 bases are shared with TRBD1. This CDR3 has 14 residues. The germline V gene encodes CDR1 SNHLY and CDR2 FYNNEI. J gave up 1 base and V 6 bases, and 5 bases lay outside the gene matches. The CDR3 loop is CASRADRAQETQYF. The CDR3 region has the DNA TGTGCCAGCAGGGCAGACAGGGCCCAAGAGACCCAGTACTTC.

This clone was counted once. The same CDR3 is also encoded by other DNA sequences in this sample. The rearrangement uses TRBV5-1 and TRBJ2-1, with TRBD1 matching over 8 bases. CDR1 and CDR2 (germline): SGHRS, YFSETQ. J gave up 3 bases and V 4 bases, and 3 bases lay outside the gene matches. The CDR3 is 14 amino acids. CDR3 sequence: CASSTGQGYNEQFF. The DNA for the CDR3 is TGCGCCAGCAGCACCGGACAGGGCTACAATGAGCAGTTCTTC.

The J gene is TRBJ1-2, the V gene TRBV19; 7 nucleotides align to TRBD1. The CDR3 totals 11 residues. Unmatched junction bases numbered 3, after V lost 8 bases and J lost 6 bases. In germline, CDR1 is LNHDA, CDR2 SQIVND (reference sequence). CDR3 nucleotide sequence: TGTGCCAGTGGAGACAGGGATGGCTACACCTTC. It translates to CASGDRDGYTF.

V usage is TRBV5-6 and J usage is TRBJ1-5; TRBD1 might be the D (6 bases). The germline V and J ends were trimmed by 4 bases and 3 bases, with 11 bases remaining between them. The CDR3 contains 14 residues. Germline CDR1 and CDR2: SGHDT and YYEEEE. This chain's CDR3 is CASSIGQINQPQHF. The CDR3 coding sequence is TGTGCCAGCAGCATAGGACAGATCAATCAGCCCCAGCATTTT.

The chain recombines TRBV7-9 with TRBJ1-1; D may be TRBD1 (5 bases). V gave up 4 bases and J gave up 4 bases, with 10 bases separating them. From germline, CDR1 is SEHNR and CDR2 FQNEAQ (reference sequence). The CDR3 covers 13 residues. In DNA, the CDR3 is TGTGCCAGCAGCTCGGTCGGGGCCACTGAAGCTTTCTTT. Translated, it gives CASSSVGATEAFF.

Comments on this clone: This sample also contains other DNA sequences that code for the same CDR3. The V and J genes are TRBV19 and TRBJ1-2; TRBD1 might be the D (6 bases). Deletions cut 6 bases from V and 5 bases from J, with 10 bases between. Per germline, CDR1 LNHDA and CDR2 SQIVND (reference sequence). This CDR3 contains 12 residues. This CDR3 is CASSTGRYGYTF. CDR3 bases: TGTGCCAGTAGCACAGGGCGGTATGGCTACACCTTC.

V and J are TRBV6-5 and TRBJ1-2; 8 nucleotides line up with TRBD1. Germline assignment: CDR1 MNHEY and CDR2 SVGAGI. This CDR3 is 13 amino acids long. The ends lost 0 bases at V and 11 bases at J; junction bases unmatched: 5. CDR3 in DNA: TGTGCCAGCAGTTACTCGGACAGGGCCTTATACACCTTC. Its protein product is CASSYSDRALYTF.

Here the CDR3 reads CASSLNPRGNEQFF. The CDR3 DNA reads as TGCGCCAGCAGCTTGAACCCTCGGGGCAATGAGCAGTTCTTC. The rearrangement links TRBV5-1 to TRBJ2-1, with a weak D call TRBD2 (5 bases). Per germline, CDR1 SGHRS and CDR2 YFSETQ. The ends were cut back, 1 base at V and 6 bases at J, with 11 bases in the middle. The CDR3 totals 14 residues. Full variable domain (rest looked up from reference TRBV5-1 and TRBJ2-1): KAGVTQTPRYLIKTRGQQVTLSCSPISGHRSVSWYQQTPGQGLQFLFEYFSETQRNKGNFPGRFSGRQFSNSRSEMNVSTLELGDSALYLCASSLNPRGNEQFFGPGTRLTVL.

This chain uses TRBV10-3 with TRBJ2-3, with 14 bases aligning to TRBD2. This CDR3 is built from 17 residues. V lost 11 bases, J lost 1 base, and 11 bases stayed unmatched. Germline CDR1 and CDR2: ENHRY and SYGVKD. The CDR3: CAALSGTSGRGTDTQYF. CDR3 in DNA: TGTGCCGCCCTCTCCGGGACTAGCGGGAGAGGCACAGATACGCAGTATTTT.

This chain links TRBV11-2 with TRBJ1-6; D is possibly TRBD1 (6 bases). V was cut by 7 bases and J by 7 bases, with 11 bases left in between. The germline V gene has CDR1 SGHAT and CDR2 FQNNGV. The CDR3 spans 13 residues. In DNA form, the CDR3 reads TGTGCCAGCACCCTTCAGGGGAATTCACCCCTCCACTTT. Translated: CASTLQGNSPLHF.

DNA of the CDR3: TGCGCCAGCAGTGAGTCGGGGGGGGGCATCGAGACCCAGTACTTC. As protein: CASSESGGGIETQYF. V usage is TRBV10-1 and J usage is TRBJ2-5, with D possibly TRBD2 on 7 matching bases. V shed 0 bases and J shed 5 bases, with 13 bases lying between them. Looked up from germline, CDR1 is WNHNN and CDR2 is SYGVQD (reference sequence). The CDR3 is 15 amino acids.

The genes are TRBV7-9 and TRBJ2-7; 9 bases line up with TRBD1. With 5 bases clipped from V and 4 bases from J, the junction kept 9 bases outside the gene matches. CDR3 length: 15 amino acids. Germline-derived CDR1 and CDR2 are SEHNR and FQNEAQ (reference sequence). DNA of the CDR3: TGTGCCAGCAGCCCTCGCGGACAGGGGAGGTACGAGCAGTACTTC. Translating it yields CASSPRGQGRYEQYF.